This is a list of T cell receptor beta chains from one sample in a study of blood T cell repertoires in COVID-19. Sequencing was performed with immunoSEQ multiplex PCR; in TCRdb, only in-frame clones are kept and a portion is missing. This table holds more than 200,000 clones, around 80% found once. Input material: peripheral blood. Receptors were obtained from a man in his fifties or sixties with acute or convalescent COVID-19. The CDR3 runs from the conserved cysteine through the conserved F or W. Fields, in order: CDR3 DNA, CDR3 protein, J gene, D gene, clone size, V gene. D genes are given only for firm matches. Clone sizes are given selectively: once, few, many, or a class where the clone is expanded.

CDR3nt: TGTGCCAGTAGTCCCGGGACAGGGGGTAACACTGAAGCTTTCTTT
CDR3aa: CASSPGTGGNTEAFF
j_gene: TRBJ1-1
d_gene: TRBD1
abundance: NA
v_gene: TRBV19

CDR3nt: TGTGCCACCAGTGACCGCGTAGCGGGAGGGACCCTTTACGAGCAGTACTTC
CDR3aa: CATSDRVAGGTLYEQYF
j_gene: TRBJ2-7
d_gene: TRBD2
abundance: NA
v_gene: TRBV24-1

CDR3nt: TGTGCCAGCTCACCACCAAGTTTGAGCGAGACCCAGTACTTC
CDR3aa: CASSPPSLSETQYF
j_gene: TRBJ2-5
d_gene: NA
abundance: NA
v_gene: TRBV18

CDR3nt: TGTGCCAGCTCACCATCTTGGACTAGCGGTCCCAATGAGCAGTTCTTC
CDR3aa: CASSPSWTSGPNEQFF
j_gene: TRBJ2-1
d_gene: TRBD2
abundance: NA
v_gene: TRBV18

CDR3nt: TGTGCCAGCAGTTTCCAGGCCCACTATGGCTACACCTTC
CDR3aa: CASSFQAHYGYTF
j_gene: TRBJ1-2
d_gene: NA
abundance: once
v_gene: TRBV27

CDR3nt: TGTGCCAGCAGTTACTCGTTGTCCGGGACAGCCGGCTACGAGCAGTACTTC
CDR3aa: CASSYSLSGTAGYEQYF
j_gene: TRBJ2-7
d_gene: TRBD1
abundance: NA
v_gene: TRBV6-2/TRBV6-3

CDR3nt: TGCGCCAGCAGCCCAAGGACAGGGCGGAACACTGAAGCTTTCTTT
CDR3aa: CASSPRTGRNTEAFF
j_gene: TRBJ1-1
d_gene: TRBD1
abundance: NA
v_gene: TRBV5-1

CDR3nt: TGTGCCAGCAGCGCCCAACTTCTGAACACCGGGGAGCTGTTTTTT
CDR3aa: CASSAQLLNTGELFF
j_gene: TRBJ2-2
d_gene: NA
abundance: NA
v_gene: TRBV2

CDR3nt: TGTGCCTGCGTAGGACAGAGCTCTGGGGCCAACGTCCTGACTTTC
CDR3aa: CACVGQSSGANVLTF
j_gene: TRBJ2-6
d_gene: NA
abundance: NA
v_gene: TRBV6-5

CDR3nt: TGTGCCAGCAGCTTGGCCTACAACCGGGGAGCCACTGAAGCTTTCTTT
CDR3aa: CASSLAYNRGATEAFF
j_gene: TRBJ1-1
d_gene: NA
abundance: NA
v_gene: TRBV5-4

CDR3nt: TGCAGTGCTAGTGCAGGGTTACAAGGGCAGCCCCAGCATTTT
CDR3aa: CSASAGLQGQPQHF
j_gene: TRBJ1-5
d_gene: NA
abundance: NA
v_gene: TRBV20-1

CDR3nt: TGTGCCAGTAGGGTGGCACCAGGGGCCGGGGAGCTGTTTTTT
CDR3aa: CASRVAPGAGELFF
j_gene: TRBJ2-2
d_gene: NA
abundance: NA
v_gene: TRBV19

CDR3nt: TGTGCCAGCAGTACAGGCCAAGCTCAGGGGCAGCCCCAGCATTTT
CDR3aa: CASSTGQAQGQPQHF
j_gene: TRBJ1-5
d_gene: NA
abundance: NA
v_gene: TRBV7-9

CDR3nt: TGCGCCAGCAGCTCCCTAATGGCAGGGGTGGAAGCTTTCTTT
CDR3aa: CASSSLMAGVEAFF
j_gene: TRBJ1-1
d_gene: NA
abundance: NA
v_gene: TRBV5-1

CDR3nt: TGTGCCAGCAGTTTAAGGGGGACAAGCTCCTACAATGAGCAGTTCTTC
CDR3aa: CASSLRGTSSYNEQFF
j_gene: TRBJ2-1
d_gene: NA
abundance: NA
v_gene: TRBV27

CDR3nt: TGTGCCAGCAGCGTAGCTAAAACAGGGGCTAACTATGGCTACACCTTC
CDR3aa: CASSVAKTGANYGYTF
j_gene: TRBJ1-2
d_gene: TRBD1
abundance: NA
v_gene: TRBV9

CDR3nt: TGTGCCAGCCGGGGACAGGGGAACACTGAAGCTTTCTTT
CDR3aa: CASRGQGNTEAFF
j_gene: TRBJ1-1
d_gene: TRBD1
abundance: NA
v_gene: TRBV2

CDR3nt: TGTGCCAGCAGCAGGGGTTTCGCAGACACCGGGGAGCTGTTTTTT
CDR3aa: CASSRGFADTGELFF
j_gene: TRBJ2-2
d_gene: NA
abundance: NA
v_gene: TRBV6-5

CDR3nt: TGTGCCAGCAGCCTTGTTGAGGGCGAGCAGTACTTC
CDR3aa: CASSLVEGEQYF
j_gene: TRBJ2-7
d_gene: NA
abundance: few
v_gene: TRBV9

CDR3nt: TGTGCCAGCGTCGGTACGGGAGGGCGATACGAGCAGTACTTC
CDR3aa: CASVGTGGRYEQYF
j_gene: TRBJ2-7
d_gene: TRBD2
abundance: NA
v_gene: TRBV2

CDR3nt: TGTGCCAGCAGTTACTCACGGGACAGGCCCACCGGGGAGCTGTTTTTT
CDR3aa: CASSYSRDRPTGELFF
j_gene: TRBJ2-2
d_gene: TRBD1
abundance: NA
v_gene: TRBV6-2/TRBV6-3

CDR3nt: TGTGCTAGCAGCTGGACAGGGGAAAACACTGAAGCTTTCTTT
CDR3aa: CASSWTGENTEAFF
j_gene: TRBJ1-1
d_gene: TRBD1
abundance: NA
v_gene: TRBV7-7

CDR3nt: TGTGCCAGCAGCGCGGGGGATCCGGAGACCCAGTACTTC
CDR3aa: CASSAGDPETQYF
j_gene: TRBJ2-5
d_gene: TRBD2
abundance: NA
v_gene: TRBV7-9

CDR3nt: TGTGCCAGCAGCTTGCAGGGGGCCAGGTATGGCTACACCTTC
CDR3aa: CASSLQGARYGYTF
j_gene: TRBJ1-2
d_gene: TRBD1
abundance: NA
v_gene: TRBV5-6

CDR3nt: TGTGCCAGCAGCGTCAGGGTTGATCAGCCCCAGCATTTT
CDR3aa: CASSVRVDQPQHF
j_gene: TRBJ1-5
d_gene: NA
abundance: NA
v_gene: TRBV9

CDR3nt: TGCGCCAGCAGCTTGGCAGGGTCGGGCACTGAAGCTTTCTTT
CDR3aa: CASSLAGSGTEAFF
j_gene: TRBJ1-1
d_gene: NA
abundance: NA
v_gene: TRBV5-1

CDR3nt: TGTGCCAGCAGCGCAGGGGGCGGAGGCGGGAGTCTCTACGAGCAGTACTTC
CDR3aa: CASSAGGGGGSLYEQYF
j_gene: TRBJ2-7
d_gene: NA
abundance: few
v_gene: TRBV7-9

CDR3nt: TGTGCCAGCAGCCCGGGACTAGCGGGAGGATCTTACAATGAGCAGTTCTTC
CDR3aa: CASSPGLAGGSYNEQFF
j_gene: TRBJ2-1
d_gene: TRBD2
abundance: NA
v_gene: TRBV11-3